This T cell receptor (beta chain) was sequenced in a study of blood T cell repertoires in COVID-19. As for the study in general: Samples representing acute and convalescent COVID-19 were sourced from the United States, Italy and Spain. The cDNA or gDNA used as material had been derived from T cells, B-cell-depleted T cells, or PBMCs.

This CDR3 comprises 14 residues. Per germline, CDR1 SGHDT and CDR2 YYEEEE. Trimming removed 4 bases at V and 6 bases at J, with 13 bases between. As originally analysed: Amplifying reference gene primers gave estimates of nucleated cell counts. The table came from immunoSEQ multiplex PCR; TCRdb's copy has only in-frame clones and leaves some out. That table gives V, J and clone size, and the DNA gave D and trimming. This sample has 25,000 to 40,000 clones, with more than 75% found just once. The rearrangement uses TRBV5-6 and TRBJ1-4; TRBD1 is a possible D gene (6 bases). The sample taken for sequencing was peripheral blood. This TCR was recovered from a man between 60 and 70 years old with active COVID-19. CDR3 sequence (DNA): TGTGCCAGCAGCACCTGGACAGTTGATGAAAAACTGTTTTTT. This translates into CASSTWTVDEKLFF.